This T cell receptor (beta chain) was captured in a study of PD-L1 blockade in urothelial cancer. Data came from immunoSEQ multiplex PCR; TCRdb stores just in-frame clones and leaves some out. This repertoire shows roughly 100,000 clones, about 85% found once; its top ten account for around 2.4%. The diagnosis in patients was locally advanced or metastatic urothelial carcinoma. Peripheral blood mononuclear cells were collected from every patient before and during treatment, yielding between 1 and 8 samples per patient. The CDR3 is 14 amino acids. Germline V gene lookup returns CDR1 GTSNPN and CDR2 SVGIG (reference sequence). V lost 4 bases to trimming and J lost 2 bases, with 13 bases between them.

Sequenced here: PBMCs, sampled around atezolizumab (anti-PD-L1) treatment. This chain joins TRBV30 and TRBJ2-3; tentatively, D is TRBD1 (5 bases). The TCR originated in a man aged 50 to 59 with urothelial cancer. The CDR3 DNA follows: TGTGCCTGGAACAGGATTATGTTCACAGATACGCAGTATTTT. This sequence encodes CAWNRIMFTDTQYF. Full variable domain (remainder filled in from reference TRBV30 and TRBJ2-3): SQTIHQWPATLVQPVGSPLSLECTVEGTSNPNLYWYRQAAGRGLQLLFYSVGIGQISSEVPQNLSASRPQDRQFILSSKKLLLSDSGFYLCAWNRIMFTDTQYFGPGTRLTVL.